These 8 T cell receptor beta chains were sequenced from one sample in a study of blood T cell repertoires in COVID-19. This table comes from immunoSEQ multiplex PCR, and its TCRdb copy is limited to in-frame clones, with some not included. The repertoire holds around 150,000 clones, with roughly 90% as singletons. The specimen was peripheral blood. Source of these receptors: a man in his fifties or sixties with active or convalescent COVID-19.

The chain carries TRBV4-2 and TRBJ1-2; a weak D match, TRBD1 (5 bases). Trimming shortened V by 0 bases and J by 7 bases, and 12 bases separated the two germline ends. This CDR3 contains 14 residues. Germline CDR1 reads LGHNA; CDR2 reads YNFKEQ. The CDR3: CASSQDLRGFGYTF. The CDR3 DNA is TGTGCCAGCAGCCAAGATTTAAGGGGCTTTGGCTACACCTTC.

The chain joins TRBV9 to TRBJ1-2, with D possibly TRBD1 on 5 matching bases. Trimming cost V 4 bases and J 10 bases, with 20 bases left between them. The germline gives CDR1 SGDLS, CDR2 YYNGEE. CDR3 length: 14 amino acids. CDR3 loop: CASSIGTPRRDYTF. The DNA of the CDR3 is TGTGCCAGCAGCATAGGGACCCCAAGGAGGGACTACACCTTC. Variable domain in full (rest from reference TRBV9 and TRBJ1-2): DSGVTQTPKHLITATGQRVTLRCSPRSGDLSVYWYQQSLDQGLQFLIQYYNGEERAKGNILERFSAQQFPDLHSELNLSSLELGDSALYFCASSIGTPRRDYTFGSGTRLTVV.

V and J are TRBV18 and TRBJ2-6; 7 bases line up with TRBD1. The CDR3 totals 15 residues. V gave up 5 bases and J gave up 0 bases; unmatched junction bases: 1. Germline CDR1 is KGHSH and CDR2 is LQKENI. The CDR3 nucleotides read TGTGCCAGCTCAGACAGGGTCTCTGGGGCCAACGTCCTGACTTTC. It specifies CASSDRVSGANVLTF.

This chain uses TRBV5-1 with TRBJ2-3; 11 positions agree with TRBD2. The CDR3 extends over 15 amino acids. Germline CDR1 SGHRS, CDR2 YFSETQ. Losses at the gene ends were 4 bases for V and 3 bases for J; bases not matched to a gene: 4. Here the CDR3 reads CASSELAGVTDTQYF. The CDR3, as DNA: TGCGCCAGCAGCGAACTAGCGGGAGTAACAGATACGCAGTATTTT.

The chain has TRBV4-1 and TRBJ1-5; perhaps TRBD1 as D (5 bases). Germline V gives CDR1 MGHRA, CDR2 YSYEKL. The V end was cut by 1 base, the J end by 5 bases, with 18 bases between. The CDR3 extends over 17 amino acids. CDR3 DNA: TGCGCCAGCAGCCAAGGTGGAGGGGCAGGGCCTTATCAGCCCCAGCATTTT. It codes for CASSQGGGAGPYQPQHF.

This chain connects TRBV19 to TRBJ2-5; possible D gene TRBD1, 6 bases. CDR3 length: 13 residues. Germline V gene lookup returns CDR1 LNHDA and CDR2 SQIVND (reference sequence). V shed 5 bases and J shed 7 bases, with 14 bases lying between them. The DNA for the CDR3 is TGTGCCAGTAGTGACAGGACACCAGGGACCCAGTACTTC. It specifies CASSDRTPGTQYF.

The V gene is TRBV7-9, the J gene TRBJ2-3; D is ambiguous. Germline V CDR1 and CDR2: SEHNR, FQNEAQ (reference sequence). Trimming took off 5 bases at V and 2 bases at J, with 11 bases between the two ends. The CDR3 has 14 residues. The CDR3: CASSPTGYTDTQYF. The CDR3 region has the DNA TGTGCCAGCAGCCCGACTGGATACACAGATACGCAGTATTTT.

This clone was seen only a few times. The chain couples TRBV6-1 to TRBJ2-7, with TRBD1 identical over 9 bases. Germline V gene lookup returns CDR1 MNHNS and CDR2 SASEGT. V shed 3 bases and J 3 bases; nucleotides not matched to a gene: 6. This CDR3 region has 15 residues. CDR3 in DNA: TGTGCCAGCAGTGAGACCGGGACAGGGAACTACGAGCAGTACTTC. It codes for CASSETGTGNYEQYF.